The 8 T cell receptor beta chains given below trace back to one sample, sequenced in a study of shared clonotypes between healthy human individuals. Terminally differentiated effector memory CD45RA+ cells were excluded by CCR7 positive selection of CD45RO-negative cells. The table came from immunoSEQ multiplex PCR; TCRdb's copy has only in-frame clones and leaves some out. Here the sample spans some 800,000 clones, 92% being singletons. Sequencing used naive CD8+ T cells sorted from blood. These TCRs come from a man aged 30 to 39 in good health.

CDR3 residues: CASSYRTGEVNTGELFF. The CDR3 DNA is TGTGCCAGCAGCTACAGGACAGGGGAGGTGAACACCGGGGAGCTGTTTTTT. V and J are TRBV7-9 and TRBJ2-2; 9 bases align to TRBD1. Per the germline V gene, CDR1 is SEHNR and CDR2 is FQNEAQ (reference sequence). The CDR3 covers 17 residues. Losses at the gene ends were 4 bases for V and 1 base for J; bases not matched to a gene: 7.

The V gene is TRBV11-2, the J gene TRBJ1-1; D is undetermined. Trimming took off 5 bases at V and 6 bases at J, with 22 bases between the two ends. Germline CDR1 SGHAT, CDR2 FQNNGV. CDR3 length: 16 amino acids. As DNA, the CDR3 is TGTGCCAGCAGCCTGATGGCCGTGACATTAAAATCTGAAGCTTTCTTT. Translation gives CASSLMAVTLKSEAFF.

The gene calls are TRBV6-1 and TRBJ2-1; weak D call: TRBD1 (7 bases). The CDR3 has 14 amino acids. The V gene lost 7 bases and the J gene lost 9 bases, with 19 bases spanning the gap. Germline lookup yields CDR1 MNHNS and CDR2 SASEGT. CDR3 in amino acids: CASMLEGAAVEQFF. The CDR3, as DNA: TGTGCCAGCATGCTGGAGGGGGCAGCGGTTGAGCAGTTCTTC.

Concerning this clone: The sample has other DNA sequences that encode this CDR3 too. The chain recombines TRBV19 with TRBJ2-1, with TRBD2 identical over 13 bases. V was pared by 8 bases and J by 0 bases, with 1 base of the junction left unmatched. The V gene's germline CDR1 is LNHDA and CDR2 SQIVND (reference sequence). The CDR3 covers 15 residues. This chain's CDR3 is CASRTSGSSYNEQFF. The CDR3 nucleotides read TGTGCCAGTCGGACTAGCGGGAGCTCCTACAATGAGCAGTTCTTC.

Details on this clone: In the same sample, other DNA sequences code for this CDR3. J is TRBJ2-3 and V is TRBV9; 7 positions agree with TRBD1. Trimming took 0 bases from V and 2 from J; bases not matched to a gene: 0. The length of the CDR3 is 14 residues. The germline V gene has CDR1 SGDLS and CDR2 YYNGEE. The CDR3 spells CASSVEGATDTQYF. The CDR3 bases are TGTGCCAGCAGCGTAGAGGGGGCCACAGATACGCAGTATTTT.

The chain couples TRBV27 to TRBJ2-3, with D perhaps TRBD2 (6 bases). There are 16 residues in the CDR3. Trimming took 4 bases from V and 2 from J, leaving 16 bases between them. Germline V gene lookup returns CDR1 MNHEY and CDR2 SMNVEV (reference sequence). The CDR3 region is CASSSLATGDTDTQYF. The DNA of the CDR3 is TGTGCCAGCAGTTCACTAGCCACGGGGGACACAGATACGCAGTATTTT.

This sequence joins TRBV6-1 and TRBJ2-1; 10 bases are shared with TRBD2. In germline, CDR1 is MNHNS, CDR2 SASEGT. V dropped 4 bases and J dropped 1; count of bases not matched to a gene: 13. The CDR3 sequence is 19 residues long. The CDR3 loop reads CASSVLAGTTEKSYNEQFF. Written as DNA, the CDR3 is TGTGCCAGCAGTGTACTAGCGGGAACGACGGAAAAGTCCTACAATGAGCAGTTCTTC.

The V call is TRBV27, the J call TRBJ2-7; unclear D gene. Germline CDR1 MNHEY, CDR2 SMNVEV (reference sequence). The CDR3 is made up of 13 amino acids. With 0 bases removed from V and 5 bases from J, the gap between germline ends came to 8 bases. The CDR3 region is CASSLSILNEQYF. The CDR3 coding sequence is TGTGCCAGCAGTTTATCGATCCTTAACGAGCAGTACTTC.